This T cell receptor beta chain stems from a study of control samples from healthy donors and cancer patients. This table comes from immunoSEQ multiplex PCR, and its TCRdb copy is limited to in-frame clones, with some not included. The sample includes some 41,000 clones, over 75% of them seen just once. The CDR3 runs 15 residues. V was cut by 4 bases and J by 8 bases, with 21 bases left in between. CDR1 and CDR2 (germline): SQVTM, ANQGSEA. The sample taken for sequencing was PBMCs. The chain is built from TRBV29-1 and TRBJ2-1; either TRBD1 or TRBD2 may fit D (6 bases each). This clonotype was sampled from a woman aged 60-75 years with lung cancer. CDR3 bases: TGCAGCGTTGTAGTCGCGGACAGTGTAGCGGATGAGCAGTTCTTC. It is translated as CSVVVADSVADEQFF.